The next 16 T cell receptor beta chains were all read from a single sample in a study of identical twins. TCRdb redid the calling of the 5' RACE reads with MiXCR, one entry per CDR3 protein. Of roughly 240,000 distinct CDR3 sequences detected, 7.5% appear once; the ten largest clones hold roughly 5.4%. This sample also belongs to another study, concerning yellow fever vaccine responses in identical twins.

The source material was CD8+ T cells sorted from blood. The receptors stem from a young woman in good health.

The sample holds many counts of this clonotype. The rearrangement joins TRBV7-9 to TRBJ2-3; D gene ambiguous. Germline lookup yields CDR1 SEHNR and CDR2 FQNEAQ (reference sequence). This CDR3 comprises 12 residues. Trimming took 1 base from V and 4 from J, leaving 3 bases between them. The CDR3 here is CASSLDPDTQYF. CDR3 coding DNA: TGTGCCAGCAGCTTAGATCCAGATACGCAGTATTTT.

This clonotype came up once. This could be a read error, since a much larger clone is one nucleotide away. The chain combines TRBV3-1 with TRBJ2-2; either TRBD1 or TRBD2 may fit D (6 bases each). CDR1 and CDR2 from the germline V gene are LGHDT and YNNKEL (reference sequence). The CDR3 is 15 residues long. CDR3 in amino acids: CATSQVGGSTGELFF. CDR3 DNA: TGTGCCACCAGCCAAGTAGGGGGGAGCACCGGGGAGCTGTTTTTT.

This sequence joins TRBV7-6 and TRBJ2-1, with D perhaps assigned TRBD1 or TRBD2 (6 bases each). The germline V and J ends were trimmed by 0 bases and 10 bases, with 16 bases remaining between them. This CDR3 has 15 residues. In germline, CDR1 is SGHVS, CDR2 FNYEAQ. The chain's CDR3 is CASSLAIGGGLEQFF. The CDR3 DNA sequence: TGTGCCAGCAGCTTAGCGATCGGAGGGGGGCTGGAGCAGTTCTTC.

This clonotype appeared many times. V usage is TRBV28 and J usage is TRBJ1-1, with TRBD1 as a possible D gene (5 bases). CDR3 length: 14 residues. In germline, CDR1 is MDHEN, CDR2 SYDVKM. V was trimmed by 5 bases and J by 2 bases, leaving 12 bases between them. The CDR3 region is CASSPGDLNTEAFF. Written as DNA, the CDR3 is TGTGCCAGCAGTCCTGGGGACTTAAACACTGAAGCTTTCTTT.

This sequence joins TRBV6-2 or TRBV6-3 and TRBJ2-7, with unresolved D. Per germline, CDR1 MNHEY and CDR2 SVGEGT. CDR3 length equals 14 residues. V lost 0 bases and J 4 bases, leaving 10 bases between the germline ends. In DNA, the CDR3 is TGTGCCAGCAGTTACTCGCAACAGCCTTACGAGCAGTACGTC. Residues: CASSYSQQPYEQYV.

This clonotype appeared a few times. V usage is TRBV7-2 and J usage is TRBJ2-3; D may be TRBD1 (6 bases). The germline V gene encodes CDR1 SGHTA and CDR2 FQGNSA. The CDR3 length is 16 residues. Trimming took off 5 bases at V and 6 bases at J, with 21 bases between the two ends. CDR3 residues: CASSPIFRGASDTQYF. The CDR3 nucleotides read TGTGCCAGCAGCCCAATCTTCAGGGGCGCATCTGATACGCAGTATTTT.

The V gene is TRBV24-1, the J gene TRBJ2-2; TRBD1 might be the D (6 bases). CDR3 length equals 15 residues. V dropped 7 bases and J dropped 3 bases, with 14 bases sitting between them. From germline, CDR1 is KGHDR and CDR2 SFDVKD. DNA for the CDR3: TGTGCCACCAGGGACAGCAGAACTTACACCGGGGAGCTGTTTTTT. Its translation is CATRDSRTYTGELFF.

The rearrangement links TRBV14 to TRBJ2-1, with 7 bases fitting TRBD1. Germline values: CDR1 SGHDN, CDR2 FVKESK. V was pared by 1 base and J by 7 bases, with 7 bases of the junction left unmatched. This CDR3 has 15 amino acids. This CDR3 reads CASSQVGPTGNEQFF. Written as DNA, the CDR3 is TGTGCCAGCAGCCAAGTTGGGCCGACAGGGAATGAGCAGTTCTTC.

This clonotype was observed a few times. The CDR3 DNA is TGCGCCAGCAGCTTGGCCGGGACAGGGACCCACTACGAGCAGTACTTC. Protein product: CASSLAGTGTHYEQYF. The chain employs TRBV5-1 and TRBJ2-7, with TRBD1 identical over 9 bases. CDR3 size: 16 residues. V shed 0 bases, J shed 3 bases, and the junction held 7 bases outside the gene matches. Germline V CDR1 and CDR2: SGHRS, YFSETQ.

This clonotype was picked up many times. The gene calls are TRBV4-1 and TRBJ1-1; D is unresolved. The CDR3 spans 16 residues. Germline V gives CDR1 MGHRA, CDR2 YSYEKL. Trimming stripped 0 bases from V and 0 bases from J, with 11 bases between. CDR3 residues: CASSQDMRGMNTEAFF. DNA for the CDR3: TGCGCCAGCAGCCAAGATATGCGGGGAATGAACACTGAAGCTTTCTTT.

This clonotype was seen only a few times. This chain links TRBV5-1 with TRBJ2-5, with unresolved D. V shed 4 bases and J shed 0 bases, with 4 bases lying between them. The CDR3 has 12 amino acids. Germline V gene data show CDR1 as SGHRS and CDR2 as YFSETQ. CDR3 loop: CASSPNQETQYF. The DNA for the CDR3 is TGCGCCAGCAGCCCGAACCAAGAGACCCAGTACTTC.

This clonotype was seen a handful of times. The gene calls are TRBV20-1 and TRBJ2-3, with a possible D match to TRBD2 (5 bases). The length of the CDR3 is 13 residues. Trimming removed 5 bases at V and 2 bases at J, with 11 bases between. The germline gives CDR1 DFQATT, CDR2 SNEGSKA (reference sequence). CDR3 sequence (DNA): TGCAGTGCTGGAGGACGGAACACAGATACGCAGTATTTT. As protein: CSAGGRNTDTQYF.

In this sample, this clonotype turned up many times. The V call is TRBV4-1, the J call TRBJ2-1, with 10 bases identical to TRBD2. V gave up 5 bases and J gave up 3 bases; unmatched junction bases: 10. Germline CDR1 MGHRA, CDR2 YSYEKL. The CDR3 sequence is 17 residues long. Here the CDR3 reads CASSEPLAGVYYNEQFF. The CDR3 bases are TGCGCCAGCAGCGAGCCTCTAGCGGGAGTTTACTACAATGAGCAGTTCTTC.

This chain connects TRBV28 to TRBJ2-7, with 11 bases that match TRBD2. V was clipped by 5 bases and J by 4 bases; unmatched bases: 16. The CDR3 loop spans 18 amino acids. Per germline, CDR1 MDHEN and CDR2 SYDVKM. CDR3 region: CASSLVVFSGRVEYEQYF. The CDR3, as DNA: TGTGCCAGCAGTCTAGTAGTCTTTAGCGGGAGGGTTGAATACGAGCAGTACTTC.

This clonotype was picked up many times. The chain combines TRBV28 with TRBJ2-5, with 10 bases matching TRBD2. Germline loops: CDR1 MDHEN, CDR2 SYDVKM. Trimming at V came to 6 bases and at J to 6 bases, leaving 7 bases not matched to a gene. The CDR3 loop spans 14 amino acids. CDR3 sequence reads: CASSLAGEIKTQYF. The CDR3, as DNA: TGTGCCAGCAGCCTAGCGGGAGAAATAAAGACCCAGTACTTC.

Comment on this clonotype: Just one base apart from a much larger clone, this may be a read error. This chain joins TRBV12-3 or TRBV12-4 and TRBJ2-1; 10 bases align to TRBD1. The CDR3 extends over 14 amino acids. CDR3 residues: CSSTPGTGAGEQFF. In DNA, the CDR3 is TGTTCCAGCACCCCAGGGACAGGGGCGGGTGAGCAGTTCTTC.